These T cell receptor beta chains were read from a single sample in a study of T-cell reconstitution after alpha-beta-depleted transplantation in children. MiXCR, applied by TCRdb to the PCR reads, yields one record per CDR3 protein. The sample has approximately 220,000 distinct CDR3 sequences, around a sixth seen once. This specimen consisted of PBMCs, mostly from graft donor cells, obtained 360 days after TCRalphabeta/CD19-depleted stem cell transplant. All receptors derive from a male patient under 10 years old who had a stem cell transplant for acute lymphoblastic leukemia, so the T cells may come from the graft donor. Each CDR3 is given with its conserved first and last residue. D genes are given only for firm matches. The size entry is marked missing in some rows and otherwise reads once, few, many or a size class.

>many|NA|TRBJ2-4|TRBV7-2|17
TGTGCCAGCAGCTTAGGGGGCCGGCTACTAGCCAAAAACATTCAGTACTTC
CASSLGGRLLAKNIQYF
>many|NA|TRBJ2-3|TRBV12-3/TRBV12-4|15
TGTGCCAGCAGTTTAATAAGCGGAAGCACAGATACGCAGTATTTT
CASSLISGSTDTQYF
>NA|TRBD1|TRBJ2-2|TRBV7-2|15
TGTGCCAGCAGCTGGAACAGGGGGAGGACCGGGGAGCTGTTTTTT
CASSWNRGRTGELFF
>few|NA|TRBJ2-7|TRBV7-9|13
TGTGCCAGCAGTTCCGGACGCTTCTACGAGCAGTACTTC
CASSSGRFYEQYF
>NA|TRBD2|TRBJ2-5|TRBV3-1|16
TGTGCCAGCAGCCAAGGCCTCGGGGGGGAAAGGGAGACCCAGTACTTC
CASSQGLGGERETQYF
>few|TRBD2|TRBJ2-1|TRBV5-5|15
TGTGCCAGCATCCGGGGGGGGGCGAGCTACAATGAGCAGTTCTTC
CASIRGGASYNEQFF
>NA|TRBD1|TRBJ2-7|TRBV6-5|15
TGTGCCAGCAGTTTACAGCCGGGACAGGGTGGCGAGCAGTACTTC
CASSLQPGQGGEQYF
>few|TRBD1|TRBJ1-2|TRBV29-1|10
TGCAGCGTCGGCAACCGGGACAGACACTTC
CSVGNRDRHF
>NA|TRBD1|TRBJ1-1|TRBV5-1|15
TGCGCCAGCAGCAAATTCGGGACAGGAGGCACTGAAGCTTTCTTT
CASSKFGTGGTEAFF
>few|NA|TRBJ1-1|TRBV3-1|14
TGTGCCAGCAGCCCCCGGGGTGATTCGACTGAAGCTTTCTTT
CASSPRGDSTEAFF
>NA|TRBD2|TRBJ2-3|TRBV5-1|13
TGCGCCAGCAGCGCGGGGGACACAGATACGCAGTATTTT
CASSAGDTDTQYF
>many|TRBD1|TRBJ2-7|TRBV12-3/TRBV12-4|13
TGTGCCAGCAGGTTGACAGGGATCTACGAGCAGTACTTC
CASRLTGIYEQYF
>NA|NA|TRBJ1-1|TRBV10-2|12
TGCGCCAGCAGTGAGTCGGAACCCCAAGCTTTCTTT
CASSESEPQAFF
>NA|NA|TRBJ2-1|TRBV23-1|13
TGCGCCCCTCAACCGACAGAGAACAATGAGCAGTTCTTC
CAPQPTENNEQFF
>NA|NA|TRBJ1-3|TRBV6-5|16
TGTGCCAGCAGTTACTCCCTCGGCAGGGGAGGAAACACCATATATTTT
CASSYSLGRGGNTIYF
>NA|NA|TRBJ2-4|TRBV20-1|15
TGCAGTGCGTGGTACAGCGGACAGTCTAAAAACATTCAGTACTTC
CSAWYSGQSKNIQYF
>NA|NA|TRBJ2-5|TRBV7-8|16
TGTGCCAGCAGCTTAGCTTCCCAAAAGATAAAAGAGACCCAGTACTTC
CASSLASQKIKETQYF
>NA|NA|TRBJ1-5|TRBV27|15
TGTGCCAGCAGTTTAAGGTCGGGGGCTGAGCAGCCCCAGCATTTT
CASSLRSGAEQPQHF
>few|TRBD1|TRBJ2-6|TRBV24-1|17
TGTGCCACCAGTGCCCGACAGGGGAATTCTGGGGCCAACGTCCTGACTTTC
CATSARQGNSGANVLTF
>NA|NA|TRBJ2-5|TRBV7-9|14
TGTGCCAGCAGCTTTTTATCGACCAAAGAGACCCAGTACTTC
CASSFLSTKETQYF
>NA|NA|TRBJ2-2|TRBV11-2|14
TGTGCCAGCAGCAGTTTGCTACGGGCCGGGGAGCTGTTTTTT
CASSSLLRAGELFF
>NA|NA|TRBJ2-7|TRBV2|13
TGTGCCAGCAGTGCAAGGGCCTTCTACGAGCAGTACTTC
CASSARAFYEQYF
>NA|NA|TRBJ2-5|TRBV7-2|13
TGTGCCAGCAGCTTAGTTAGCCGGGAGACCCAGTACTTC
CASSLVSRETQYF
>NA|TRBD1|TRBJ2-7|TRBV12-3/TRBV12-4|13
TGTGCCAGCGGAACCGGACAGGTATACGAGCAGTACTTC
CASGTGQVYEQYF
>NA|NA|TRBJ2-3|TRBV29-1|13
TGCAGCGCTGGGGGCAGGACCACAGATACGCAGTATTTT
CSAGGRTTDTQYF
>NA|TRBD2|TRBJ2-7|TRBV7-8|13
TGTGCCAGCAGCCCGGGGACTAGCCACGAGCAGTACTTC
CASSPGTSHEQYF
>many|NA|TRBJ2-7|TRBV20-1|14
TGCAGTGCATGGGGGCAGCTTAGCTCCTACGAGCAGTACTTC
CSAWGQLSSYEQYF
>NA|TRBD2|TRBJ2-1|TRBV12-3/TRBV12-4|18
TGTGCCAGCAGTTCGGGGACTAGCGGGGGGTTAGGTTACAATGAGCAGTTCTTC
CASSSGTSGGLGYNEQFF
>many|NA|TRBJ1-2|TRBV18|14
TGTGCCAGCTCACCACTTGGCAGGAGCTATGGCTACACCTTC
CASSPLGRSYGYTF
>few|NA|TRBJ1-2|TRBV7-8|17
TGTGCCAGCAGCTTCGGGGCATCTGGGCTATCTGGCTATGGCTACACCTTC
CASSFGASGLSGYGYTF
>NA|NA|TRBJ2-2|TRBV6-2/TRBV6-3|13
TGTGCCAGCAGTACCCACGGGCAGGGGGAGCTGTTTTTT
CASSTHGQGELFF
>few|TRBD1|TRBJ2-1|TRBV4-3|14
TGCGCCAGCAGCCAAGGGCTACAGGGGTATGAGCAGTTCTTC
CASSQGLQGYEQFF